Below are 10 T cell receptor beta chains sequenced from a single sample in a study of regulatory T cells in long-lasting Graves disease (dated by TCRdb to the early 2020s). The library was built by means of multiplex PCR. Sequencing instrument: Illumina HiSeq 4000. To build TCR beta libraries, CDR3 regions were amplified by Arm-PCR using iRepertoire HTBI primers. The public reads were reprocessed in TCRdb via fastp at Q25 and MiXCR, keeping in-frame beta chains. Every CDR3 protein is listed once, alongside the most common genes and DNA of its rows. The sample table contains 600,000 to 650,000 distinct CDR3 sequences; only one count was recorded for about 16% of them. The ten largest clonotypes hold 18% of the sample. The time point label here, explained by the study, means: newly diagnosed GD, antithyroid drugs for less than 3 months. For both TCR sequencing and RNA sequencing, RNA was extracted from PBMCs in TRIzol.

This sample was shared with a second study, whose subject was T cells in Graves' hyperthyroidism and ophthalmopathy.

This material consisted of peripheral blood mononuclear cells (PBMCs), taken at new diagnosis, from a patient treated with antithyroid drugs. These receptors were obtained from a woman in her 30s with Graves disease. Donor details come from another sample of the same person, matched by shared clones.

There are many counts of this clonotype. The CDR3 DNA follows: TGTGCCAGCAGCTTAGTATGGGACAGGGGGCTGGCTGAAGCTTTCTTT. As protein: CASSLVWDRGLAEAFF. V usage is TRBV7-9 and J usage is TRBJ1-1; 12 bases agree with TRBD1. The V and J ends lost 1 base and 6 bases, in that order; junction bases with no gene match: 6. There are 16 residues in the CDR3. Germline lookup yields CDR1 SEHNR and CDR2 FQNEAQ (reference sequence).

This chain links TRBV10-3 with TRBJ2-3; TRBD1 agrees at 8 bases. This CDR3 has 14 amino acids. Germline CDR1 and CDR2: ENHRY and SYGVKD. J gave up 5 bases and V 6 bases, and 7 bases lay outside the gene matches. For the CDR3, the DNA is TGTGCCATCAGGACAGGGGACCCTCGAGATACGCAGTATTTT. Translating gives CAIRTGDPRDTQYF.

With respect to this clonotype: A much bigger clone sits one base away, suggesting this may be a read error. This CDR3 is missing its conserved last phenylalanine or tryptophan, likely due to a read error. The J gene is TRBJ2-3, the V gene TRBV6-1; TRBD2 matches at 8 bases. Per germline, CDR1 MNHNS and CDR2 SASEGT. CDR3 size: 16 residues. J was trimmed by 4 bases and V by 6 bases; bases with no gene match: 12. CDR3 sequence (DNA): TGTGCCAGCAGGAGGGTCACGTCGGGAGGGGCAGATACGCAGTATCTT. As protein: CASRRVTSGGADTQYL.

This clonotype has a count of ten or more. The chain combines TRBV28 with TRBJ2-5; tentatively, D is TRBD1 (6 bases). Germline CDR1 reads MDHEN; CDR2 reads SYDVKM. The CDR3 has 15 amino acids. V lost 6 bases and J lost 3, with 17 bases in between. CDR3 in amino acids: CASSLTGTLKETQYF. The CDR3, as DNA: TGTGCCAGCAGCCTAACCGGGACACTAAAAGAGACCCAGTACTTC.

This clonotype was seen repeatedly, ten times or more. This chain connects TRBV5-1 to TRBJ1-4; no clear D gene. The CDR3 loop spans 14 amino acids. V was pared by 7 bases and J by 6 bases, with 16 bases between. CDR1 is SGHRS and CDR2 is YFSETQ in the germline V gene. The CDR3 region is CASRIGRRDEKLFF. CDR3 DNA sequence: TGCGCCAGCCGAATAGGGCGTAGGGATGAAAAACTGTTTTTT.

This clonotype was seen repeatedly, ten times or more. The rearrangement joins TRBV25-1 to TRBJ2-3, with D perhaps assigned TRBD1 or TRBD2 (5 bases each). V lost 3 bases, J lost 0 bases, and 10 bases lay in between. The CDR3 length is 15 residues. Germline CDR1 and CDR2: MGHDK and SYGVNS. The CDR3 sequence: CASSDPGRSTDTQYF. Written as DNA, the CDR3 is TGTGCCAGCAGTGACCCGGGACGAAGCACAGATACGCAGTATTTT. Variable domain in full (rest from reference TRBV25-1 and TRBJ2-3): EADIYQTPRYLVIGTGKKITLECSQTMGHDKMYWYQQDPGMELHLIHYSYGVNSTEKGDLSSESTVSRIRTEHFPLTLESARPSHTSQYLCASSDPGRSTDTQYFGPGTRLTVL.

The rearrangement links TRBV7-2 to TRBJ1-1; perhaps TRBD1 as D (5 bases). The CDR3 spans 14 residues. V was clipped by 3 bases and J by 3 bases, with 11 bases between them. CDR1 is SGHTA and CDR2 is FQGNSA in the germline V gene. The CDR3: CASSFGTLYTEAFF. The CDR3 DNA is TGTGCCAGCAGCTTCGGGACTCTTTACACTGAAGCTTTCTTT.

This clonotype was seen more than once but under ten times. This rearrangement joins TRBV24-1 to TRBJ1-2; D remains ambiguous. This CDR3 region has 13 residues. V dropped 7 bases and J dropped 8 bases, with 16 bases sitting between them. The germline CDR1 and CDR2 sequences are KGHDR and SFDVKD. The CDR3 region is CATSGVSFGGYTF. CDR3 DNA: TGTGCCACCAGCGGGGTTTCCTTTGGGGGCTACACCTTC.

This clonotype was seen ten or more times. The chain combines TRBV7-9 with TRBJ2-2; TRBD2 matches at 8 bases. Germline loops: CDR1 SEHNR, CDR2 FQNEAQ (reference sequence). The CDR3 covers 14 residues. J gave up 8 bases and V 5 bases, and 7 bases lay outside the gene matches. CDR3 region: CASSESGSWGELFF. CDR3 nucleotide sequence: TGTGCCAGCAGCGAGAGCGGGAGCTGGGGGGAGCTGTTTTTT.

This clonotype was observed at least ten times. The V and J genes are TRBV7-2 and TRBJ2-1, with 7 bases identical to TRBD2. Germline assignment: CDR1 SGHTA and CDR2 FQGNSA. This CDR3 is built from 16 residues. V lost 5 bases to trimming and J lost 14 bases; unmatched junction nucleotides: 21. The CDR3 sequence: CASSRLKSGARDWEFF. The CDR3 nucleotides are TGTGCCAGCAGCCGATTAAAGAGCGGGGCACGAGACTGGGAGTTCTTC.